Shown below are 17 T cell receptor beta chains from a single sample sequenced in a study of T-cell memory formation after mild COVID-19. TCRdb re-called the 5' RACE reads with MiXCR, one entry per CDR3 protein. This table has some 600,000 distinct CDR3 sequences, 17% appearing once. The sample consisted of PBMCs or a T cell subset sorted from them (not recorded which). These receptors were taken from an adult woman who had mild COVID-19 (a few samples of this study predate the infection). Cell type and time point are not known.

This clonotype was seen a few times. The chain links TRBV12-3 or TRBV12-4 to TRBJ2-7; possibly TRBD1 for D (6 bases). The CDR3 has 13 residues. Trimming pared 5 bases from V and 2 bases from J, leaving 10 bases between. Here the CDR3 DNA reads TGTGCCAGCAGTCGGAGGACAGCCTACGAGCAGTACTTC. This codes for CASSRRTAYEQYF.

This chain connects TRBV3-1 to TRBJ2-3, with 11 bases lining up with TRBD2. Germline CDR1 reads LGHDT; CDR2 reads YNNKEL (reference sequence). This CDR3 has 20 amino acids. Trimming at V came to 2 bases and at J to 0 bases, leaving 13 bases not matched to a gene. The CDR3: CASSQPLAGVAPSSTDTQYF. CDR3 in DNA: TGTGCCAGCAGCCAACCACTAGCGGGGGTTGCCCCCTCTAGCACAGATACGCAGTATTTT.

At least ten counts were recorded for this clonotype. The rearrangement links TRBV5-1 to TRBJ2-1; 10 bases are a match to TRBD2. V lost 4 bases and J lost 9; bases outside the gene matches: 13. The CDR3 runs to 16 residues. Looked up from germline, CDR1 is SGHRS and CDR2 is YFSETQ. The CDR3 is CASSPGSLAGVGEQFF. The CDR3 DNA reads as TGCGCCAGCAGCCCGGGATCGCTAGCGGGGGTAGGTGAGCAGTTCTTC.

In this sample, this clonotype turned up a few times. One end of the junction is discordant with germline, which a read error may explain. The CDR3 nucleotides read TGTGCCTGCAGAACTGGGAATAGCAATCAGCCCCAGCATTTT. Residues: CACRTGNSNQPQHF. V is TRBV2 and J is TRBJ1-5; the D is unclear. Germline V gene lookup returns CDR1 SNHLY and CDR2 FYNNEI. The CDR3 spans 14 residues.

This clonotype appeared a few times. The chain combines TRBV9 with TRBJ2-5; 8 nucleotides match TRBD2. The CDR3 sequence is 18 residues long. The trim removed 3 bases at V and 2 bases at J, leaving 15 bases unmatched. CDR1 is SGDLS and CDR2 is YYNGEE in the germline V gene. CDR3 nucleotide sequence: TGTGCCAGCAGCGCTCCGGGGGGGCTCGCGGGGAGACAAGAGACCCAGTACTTC. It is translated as CASSAPGGLAGRQETQYF. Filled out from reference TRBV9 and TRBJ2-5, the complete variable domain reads DSGVTQTPKHLITATGQRVTLRCSPRSGDLSVYWYQQSLDQGLQFLIQYYNGEERAKGNILERFSAQQFPDLHSELNLSSLELGDSALYFCASSAPGGLAGRQETQYFGPGTRLLVL.

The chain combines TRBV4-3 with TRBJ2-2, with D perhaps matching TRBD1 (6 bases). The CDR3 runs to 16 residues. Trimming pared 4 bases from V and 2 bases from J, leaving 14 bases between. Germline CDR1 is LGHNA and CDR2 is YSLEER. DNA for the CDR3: TGCGCCAGCAGCCCACTAGGGACACTAAACACCGGGGAGCTGTTTTTT. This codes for CASSPLGTLNTGELFF.

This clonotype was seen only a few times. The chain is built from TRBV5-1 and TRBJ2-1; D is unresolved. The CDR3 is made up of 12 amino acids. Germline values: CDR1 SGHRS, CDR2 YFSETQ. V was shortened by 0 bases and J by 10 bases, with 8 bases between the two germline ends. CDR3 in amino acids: CASSLAQPEQFF. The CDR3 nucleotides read TGCGCCAGCAGCTTGGCACAGCCAGAGCAGTTCTTC.

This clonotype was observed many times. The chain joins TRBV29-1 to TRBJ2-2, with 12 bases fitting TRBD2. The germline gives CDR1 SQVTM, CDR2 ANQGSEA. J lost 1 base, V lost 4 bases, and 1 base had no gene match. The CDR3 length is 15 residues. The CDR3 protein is CSVGTSGMNTGELFF. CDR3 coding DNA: TGCAGCGTTGGGACTAGCGGGATGAACACCGGGGAGCTGTTTTTT.

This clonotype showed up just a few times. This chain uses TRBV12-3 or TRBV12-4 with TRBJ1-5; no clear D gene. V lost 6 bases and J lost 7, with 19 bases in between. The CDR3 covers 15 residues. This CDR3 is CASSPSGLVLQPQHF. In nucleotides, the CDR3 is TGTGCCAGCAGCCCCTCGGGGTTGGTTTTGCAGCCCCAGCATTTT.

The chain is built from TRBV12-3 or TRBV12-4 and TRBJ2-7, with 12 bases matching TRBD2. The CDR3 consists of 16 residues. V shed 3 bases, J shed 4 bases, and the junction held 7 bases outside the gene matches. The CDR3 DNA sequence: TGTGCCAGCAGTTTTGGAGACGGGACTAGCGGGTACGAGCAGTACTTC. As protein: CASSFGDGTSGYEQYF.

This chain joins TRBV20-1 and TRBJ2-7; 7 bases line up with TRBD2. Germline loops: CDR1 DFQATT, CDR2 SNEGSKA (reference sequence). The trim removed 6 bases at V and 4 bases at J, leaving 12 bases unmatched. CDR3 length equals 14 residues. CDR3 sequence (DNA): TGCAGTGCCTCTAGTATGGCTAGCGGTTACGAGCAGTACTTC. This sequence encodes CSASSMASGYEQYF.

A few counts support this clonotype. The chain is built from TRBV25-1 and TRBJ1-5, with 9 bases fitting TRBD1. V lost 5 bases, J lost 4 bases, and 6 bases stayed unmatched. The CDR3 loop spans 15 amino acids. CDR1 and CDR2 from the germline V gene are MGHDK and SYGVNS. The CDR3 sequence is CASSPGQGPNQPQHF. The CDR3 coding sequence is TGTGCCAGCAGTCCGGGACAGGGACCTAATCAGCCCCAGCATTTT.

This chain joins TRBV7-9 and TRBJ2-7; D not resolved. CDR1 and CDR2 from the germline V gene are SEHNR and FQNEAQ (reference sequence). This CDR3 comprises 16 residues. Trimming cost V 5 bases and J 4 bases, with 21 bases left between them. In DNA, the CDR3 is TGTGCCAGCAGCCCTCGAACGACCAGAGGCTCTTACGAGCAGTACTTC. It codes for CASSPRTTRGSYEQYF.

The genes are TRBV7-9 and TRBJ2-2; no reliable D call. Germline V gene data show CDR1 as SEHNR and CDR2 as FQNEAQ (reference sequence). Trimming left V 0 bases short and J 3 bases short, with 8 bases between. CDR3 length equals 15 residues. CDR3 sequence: CASSLARPYTGELFF. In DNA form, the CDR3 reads TGTGCCAGCAGCTTAGCGCGGCCCTACACCGGGGAGCTGTTTTTT.

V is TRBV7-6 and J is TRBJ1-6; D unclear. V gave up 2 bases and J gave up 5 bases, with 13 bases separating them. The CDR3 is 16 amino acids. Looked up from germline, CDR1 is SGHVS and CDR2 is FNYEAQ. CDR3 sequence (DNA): TGTGCCAGCAGCTTACGGCGGGGAGGCAATAATTCACCCCTCCACTTT. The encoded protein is CASSLRRGGNNSPLHF.

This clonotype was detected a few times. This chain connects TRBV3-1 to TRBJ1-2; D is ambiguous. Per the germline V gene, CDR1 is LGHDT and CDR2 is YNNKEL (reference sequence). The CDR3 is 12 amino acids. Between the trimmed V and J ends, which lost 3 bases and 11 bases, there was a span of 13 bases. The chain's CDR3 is CASSQASGHYTF. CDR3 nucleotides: TGTGCCAGCAGCCAGGCTTCGGGTCATTACACCTTC.

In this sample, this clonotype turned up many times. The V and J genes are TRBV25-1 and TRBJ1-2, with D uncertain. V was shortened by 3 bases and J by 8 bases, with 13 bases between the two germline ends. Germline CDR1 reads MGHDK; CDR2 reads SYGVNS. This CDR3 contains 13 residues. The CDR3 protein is CASSDRLSEGYTF. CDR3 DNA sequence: TGTGCCAGCAGTGATCGGCTTTCGGAGGGCTACACCTTC.